This TCR beta chain was retrieved from a study of identical twins. Every donor was a healthy Caucasian. TCRdb reprocessed the 5' RACE reads with MiXCR, giving one entry per CDR3 protein. The table includes around 250,000 distinct CDR3 sequences, approximately 8.3% detected once. Study outcomes and limitations: Invariant MAIT and iNKT cells may have partly biased zero-insertion analyses.

This clonotype came up a few times. The antigen remains undetermined. The same sample was also studied in work on yellow fever vaccine responses in identical twins.

Sequencing input: CD8+ T cells sorted from blood. The clonotype was recovered from a woman between 18 and 29 years old in good health.

The CDR3 protein is CASTTGLGGELFF. In nucleotides, the CDR3 is TGTGCCAGCACTACAGGTCTGGGCGGGGAGCTGTTTTTT. The genes are TRBV27 and TRBJ2-2, with a possible D match to TRBD1 (5 bases). Germline V gene data show CDR1 as MNHEY and CDR2 as SMNVEV (reference sequence). The V end was cut by 7 bases, the J end by 7 bases, with 13 bases between. CDR3 size: 13 residues.